These 21 T cell receptor beta chains were all obtained from the same sample, sequenced in a study of cytomegalovirus exposure and HLA in healthy donors. Both 60 Vbeta primers and 13 Jbeta primers went into the PCR. Here immunoSEQ multiplex PCR was the method, and the copy in TCRdb shows in-frame clones only, minus some. Of about 110,000 clones listed, approximately 81% are singletons. Sequencing was carried out using PBMCs. The source is a man aged 25-45 years in good health and CMV-seronegative.

V gene TRBV7-9 combines with J gene TRBJ2-5, with TRBD2 identical over 9 bases. The junction had 13 bases not matched to a gene; V was cut back by 5 bases and J by 6 bases. The CDR3 has 16 residues. Germline CDR1 and CDR2: SEHNR and FQNEAQ (reference sequence). The DNA for the CDR3 is TGTGCCAGCAGCCCAGCAGCGGGGGGTTCTGGGAAGACCCAGTACTTC. Translation gives CASSPAAGGSGKTQYF.

The CDR3 DNA reads TGTGCCAGCAATCCTGGGGGGGGCGCAGATACGCAGTATTTT. Its translation is CASNPGGGADTQYF. The rearrangement uses TRBV11-2 and TRBJ2-3, with TRBD2 as a possible D gene (7 bases). The CDR3 totals 14 residues. CDR1 SGHAT and CDR2 FQNNGV come from the germline V gene. V shed 7 bases and J shed 4 bases, with 15 bases lying between them.

The chain's CDR3 is CASSYAPGVLGYGYTF. CDR3 bases: TGTGCCAGCAGTTACGCTCCCGGGGTCCTTGGGTATGGCTACACCTTC. The chain recombines TRBV28 with TRBJ1-2; D remains unclear. Germline V gene lookup returns CDR1 MDHEN and CDR2 SYDVKM. The CDR3 loop spans 16 amino acids. V shed 4 bases and J shed 5 bases, with 20 bases lying between them.

This clone has only one observation. This rearrangement joins TRBV7-9 to TRBJ2-7; D is possibly TRBD1 (6 bases). CDR3 length: 13 residues. V lost 5 bases and J 1 base, leaving 9 bases between the germline ends. Germline V gives CDR1 SEHNR, CDR2 FQNEAQ (reference sequence). This CDR3 is CASSRTESYEQYF. In DNA form, the CDR3 reads TGTGCCAGCAGCAGGACAGAGTCCTACGAGCAGTACTTC.

The table lists this clone with a few counts. The chain recombines TRBV9 with TRBJ1-1; D perhaps matches TRBD1 (6 bases). Trimming removed 3 bases from V and 1 base from J, with 10 bases in between. Germline V gives CDR1 SGDLS, CDR2 YYNGEE. The CDR3 consists of 14 residues. CDR3 residues: CASSGQVGNTEAFF. The CDR3 coding sequence is TGTGCCAGCAGCGGACAGGTCGGGAACACTGAAGCTTTCTTT.

V gene TRBV11-2 combines with J gene TRBJ2-1; weak D call: TRBD2 (6 bases). The CDR3 sequence is 15 residues long. V dropped 0 bases and J dropped 8 bases, with 14 bases sitting between them. Germline V gene data show CDR1 as SGHAT and CDR2 as FQNNGV. CDR3 amino acids: CASSLDLGGFDEQFF. CDR3 nucleotides: TGTGCCAGCAGCTTAGATCTTGGAGGGTTCGATGAGCAGTTCTTC.

This clone appeared a single time. This rearrangement joins TRBV11-2 to TRBJ2-5; D call uncertain. This CDR3 has 15 amino acids. V was pared by 2 bases and J by 0 bases, with 10 bases between. The V gene's germline CDR1 is SGHAT and CDR2 FQNNGV. CDR3 residues: CASSLSPRYQETQYF. The DNA for the CDR3 is TGTGCCAGCAGCTTATCTCCTCGGTACCAAGAGACCCAGTACTTC.

This clone came up a few times. The chain recombines TRBV7-9 with TRBJ2-1; TRBD2 agrees at 9 bases. The CDR3 covers 15 residues. Trimming at V came to 2 bases and at J to 4 bases, leaving 3 bases not matched to a gene. The V gene's germline CDR1 is SEHNR and CDR2 FQNEAQ (reference sequence). The CDR3: CASSLYSGGYNEQFF. The CDR3 DNA sequence: TGTGCCAGCAGCTTATATAGCGGGGGTTACAATGAGCAGTTCTTC.

This chain links TRBV18 with TRBJ2-1; D possibly corresponds to TRBD1 (5 bases). Trimming took off 2 bases at V and 2 bases at J, with 16 bases between the two ends. The germline CDR1 and CDR2 sequences are KGHSH and LQKENI. CDR3 length equals 17 residues. The DNA of the CDR3 is TGTGCCAGCTCACCATTAGCAGGGTCTAGTCCCTACAATGAGCAGTTCTTC. It encodes CASSPLAGSSPYNEQFF. Full variable domain (missing parts from reference TRBV18 and TRBJ2-1): NAGVMQNPRHLVRRRGQEARLRCSPMKGHSHVYWYRQLPEEGLKFMVYLQKENIIDESGMPKERFSAEFPKEGPSILRIQQVVRGDSAAYFCASSPLAGSSPYNEQFFGPGTRLTVL.

The gene calls are TRBV25-1 and TRBJ2-1; D unclear. The ends were cut back, 3 bases at V and 6 bases at J, with 12 bases in the middle. This CDR3 has 14 residues. The V gene's germline CDR1 is MGHDK and CDR2 SYGVNS. Here the CDR3 DNA reads TGTGCCAGCAGTGACTGGCAGGCCCGCAATGAGCAGTTCTTC. Residues: CASSDWQARNEQFF. The full variable domain, rest sourced from reference TRBV25-1 and TRBJ2-1, is EADIYQTPRYLVIGTGKKITLECSQTMGHDKMYWYQQDPGMELHLIHYSYGVNSTEKGDLSSESTVSRIRTEHFPLTLESARPSHTSQYLCASSDWQARNEQFFGPGTRLTVL.

The chain uses TRBV5-1 and TRBJ2-5; D possibly corresponds to TRBD2 (5 bases). This CDR3 comprises 14 residues. Germline V gene sequence: CDR1 SGHRS, CDR2 YFSETQ. The V gene lost 0 bases and the J gene lost 3 bases, with 9 bases spanning the gap. The CDR3, as DNA: TGCGCCAGCAGCTTGGGAACAGCGGAAGAGACCCAGTACTTC. This gives the protein CASSLGTAEETQYF. Drawing the rest from reference TRBV5-1 and TRBJ2-5, the complete variable domain is KAGVTQTPRYLIKTRGQQVTLSCSPISGHRSVSWYQQTPGQGLQFLFEYFSETQRNKGNFPGRFSGRQFSNSRSEMNVSTLELGDSALYLCASSLGTAEETQYFGPGTRLLVL.

This chain links TRBV6-1 with TRBJ2-1; 8 bases fit TRBD2. V dropped 10 bases and J dropped 12; count of bases not matched to a gene: 17. Germline values: CDR1 MNHNS, CDR2 SASEGT. CDR3 length: 14 amino acids. The chain's CDR3 is CAILETGTRVSQFF. In DNA form, the CDR3 reads TGTGCCATCTTAGAAACCGGGACTAGAGTTTCGCAGTTCTTC.

The V gene is TRBV11-2, the J gene TRBJ1-1; D gene ambiguous. V was trimmed by 5 bases and J by 1 base, leaving 17 bases between them. The CDR3 has 16 amino acids. Germline CDR1 reads SGHAT; CDR2 reads FQNNGV. This chain's CDR3 is CASSHSGFRGNTEAFF. The CDR3 coding sequence is TGTGCCAGCAGCCATTCAGGTTTCCGGGGGAACACTGAAGCTTTCTTT.

This clone occurred a few times. J is TRBJ1-3 and V is TRBV4-2; 8 bases agree with TRBD1. The ends lost 4 bases at V and 3 bases at J; junction bases unmatched: 5. Germline V gives CDR1 LGHNA, CDR2 YNFKEQ. This CDR3 is built from 15 residues. CDR3 protein: CASSPPGGLGNTIYF. CDR3 coding DNA: TGTGCCAGCAGCCCACCAGGGGGCCTTGGAAACACCATATATTTT.

This sequence joins TRBV5-6 and TRBJ2-4; D not certain. The germline gives CDR1 SGHDT, CDR2 YYEEEE. There are 13 residues in the CDR3. Trimming stripped 2 bases from V and 3 bases from J, with 6 bases between. CDR3 sequence: CASSFASKNIQYF. DNA of the CDR3: TGTGCCAGCAGCTTCGCCAGCAAAAACATTCAGTACTTC.

The chain joins TRBV28 to TRBJ1-2; 7 bases align to TRBD1. There are 13 residues in the CDR3. The germline V gene encodes CDR1 MDHEN and CDR2 SYDVKM. Unmatched junction bases numbered 7, after V lost 8 bases and J lost 4 bases. CDR3 loop: CASQPTGTYGYTF. The CDR3, as DNA: TGTGCCAGCCAACCGACAGGGACCTATGGCTACACCTTC.

The chain recombines TRBV9 with TRBJ2-5, with 7 bases that match TRBD1. The last part of the DNA fits TRBJ2-7 better; the J call may be wrong. Germline CDR1 SGDLS, CDR2 YYNGEE. This CDR3 has 16 residues. CDR3 nucleotides: TGTGCCAGCAGCGTAGAGGGCAGGGGGAGTCCCTACGAGCAGTACTTC. As protein: CASSVEGRGSPYEQYF.

This chain joins TRBV15 and TRBJ1-1; D unclear. Germline CDR1 LNHNV, CDR2 YYDKDF (reference sequence). Between the trimmed V and J ends, which lost 5 bases and 4 bases, there was a span of 14 bases. This CDR3 is built from 14 residues. In nucleotides, the CDR3 is TGTGCCACCAGCCTCGTGGAGGGTCCCACTGAAGCTTTCTTT. Protein sequence: CATSLVEGPTEAFF.

The chain has TRBV6-6 and TRBJ1-5; D might be TRBD1 (6 bases). This CDR3 has 13 amino acids. Germline V CDR1 and CDR2: MNHNY, SVGAGI (reference sequence). V shed 1 base and J shed 8 bases, with 9 bases lying between them. CDR3 region: CASSYWGPEPQHF. CDR3 DNA: TGTGCCAGCAGTTACTGGGGGCCGGAGCCCCAGCATTTT.

V gene TRBV7-9 combines with J gene TRBJ2-7, with D possibly being TRBD1 (6 bases). This CDR3 region has 13 residues. V lost 5 bases and J lost 3, with 11 bases in between. CDR1 and CDR2 (germline): SEHNR, FQNEAQ (reference sequence). The CDR3 nucleotides are TGTGCCAGCAGCGACCGGACAGTCTACGAGCAGTACTTC. This encodes CASSDRTVYEQYF.

This clone was counted only a few times. This chain uses TRBV10-2 with TRBJ2-1, with TRBD1 as a possible D gene (5 bases). This CDR3 comprises 14 residues. CDR1 and CDR2 (germline): WSHSY, SAAADI. V was cut by 4 bases and J by 3 bases, with 10 bases left in between. The chain's CDR3 is CASSVSTDYNEQFF. The CDR3 DNA follows: TGCGCCAGCAGTGTATCGACAGACTACAATGAGCAGTTCTTC.